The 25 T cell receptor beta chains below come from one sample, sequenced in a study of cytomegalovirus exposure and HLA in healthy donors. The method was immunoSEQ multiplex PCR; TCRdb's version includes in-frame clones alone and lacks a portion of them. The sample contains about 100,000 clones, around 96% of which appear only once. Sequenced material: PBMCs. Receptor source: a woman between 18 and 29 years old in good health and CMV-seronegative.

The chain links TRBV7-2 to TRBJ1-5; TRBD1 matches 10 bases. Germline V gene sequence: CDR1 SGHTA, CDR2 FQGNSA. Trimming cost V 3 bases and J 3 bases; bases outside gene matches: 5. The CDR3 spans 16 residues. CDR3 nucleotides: TGTGCCAGCAGCTTCACCGGGACAGGGGTCAATCAGCCCCAGCATTTT. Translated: CASSFTGTGVNQPQHF.

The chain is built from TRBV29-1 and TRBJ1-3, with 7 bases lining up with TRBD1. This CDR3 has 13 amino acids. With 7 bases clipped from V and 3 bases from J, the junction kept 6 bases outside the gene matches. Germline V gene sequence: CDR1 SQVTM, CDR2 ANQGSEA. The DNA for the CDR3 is TGCAGCGCCTGGACAGGAGGTGGAAACACCATATATTTT. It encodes CSAWTGGGNTIYF.

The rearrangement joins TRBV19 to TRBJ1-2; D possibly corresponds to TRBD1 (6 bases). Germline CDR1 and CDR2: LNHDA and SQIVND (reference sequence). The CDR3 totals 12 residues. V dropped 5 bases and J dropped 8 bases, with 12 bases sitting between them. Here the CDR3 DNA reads TGTGCCAGTAGTGCACAGGGTTCAGGCTACACCTTC. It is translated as CASSAQGSGYTF.

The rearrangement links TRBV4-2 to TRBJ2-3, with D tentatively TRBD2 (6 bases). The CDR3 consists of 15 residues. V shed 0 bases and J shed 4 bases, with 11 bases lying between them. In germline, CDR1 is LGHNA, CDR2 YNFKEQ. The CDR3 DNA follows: TGTGCCAGCAGCCAAGATCGTGGAGGGCCAGATACGCAGTATTTT. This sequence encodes CASSQDRGGPDTQYF.

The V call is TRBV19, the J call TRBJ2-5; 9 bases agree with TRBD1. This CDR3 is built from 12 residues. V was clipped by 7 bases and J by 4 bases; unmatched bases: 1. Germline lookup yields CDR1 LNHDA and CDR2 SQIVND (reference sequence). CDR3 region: CASTGQGETQYF. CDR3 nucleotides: TGTGCCAGTACGGGACAGGGAGAGACCCAGTACTTC.

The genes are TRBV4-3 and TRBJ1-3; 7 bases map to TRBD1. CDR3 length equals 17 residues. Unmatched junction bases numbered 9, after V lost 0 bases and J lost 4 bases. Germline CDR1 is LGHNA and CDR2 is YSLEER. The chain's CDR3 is CASSQDPQTGPGNTIYF. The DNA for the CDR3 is TGCGCCAGCAGCCAAGATCCTCAGACAGGGCCAGGAAACACCATATATTTT.

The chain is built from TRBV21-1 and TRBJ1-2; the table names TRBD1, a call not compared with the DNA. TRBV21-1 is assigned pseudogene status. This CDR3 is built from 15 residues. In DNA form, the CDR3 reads TGTGCCAGCAGCGGACGGGACAGGGACCCCTATGGCTACACCTTC. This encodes CASSGRDRDPYGYTF.

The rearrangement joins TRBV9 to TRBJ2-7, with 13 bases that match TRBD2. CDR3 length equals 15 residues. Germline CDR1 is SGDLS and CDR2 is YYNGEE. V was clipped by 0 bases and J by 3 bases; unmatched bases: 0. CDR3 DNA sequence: TGTGCCAGCAGCGTAGGGACTAGCGGGGGCTACGAGCAGTACTTC. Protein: CASSVGTSGGYEQYF.

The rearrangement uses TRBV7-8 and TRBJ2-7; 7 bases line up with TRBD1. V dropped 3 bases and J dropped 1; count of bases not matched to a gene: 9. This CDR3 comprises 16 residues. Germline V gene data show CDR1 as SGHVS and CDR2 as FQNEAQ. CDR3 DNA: TGTGCCAGCAGCTTCGGACAGGAAATGAGGTCCTACGAGCAGTACTTC. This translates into CASSFGQEMRSYEQYF. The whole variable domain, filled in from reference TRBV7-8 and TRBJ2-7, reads GAGVSQSPRYKVAKRGQDVALRCDPISGHVSLFWYQQALGQGPEFLTYFQNEAQLDKSGLPSDRFFAERPEGSVSTLKIQRTQQEDSAVYLCASSFGQEMRSYEQYFGPGTRLTVT.

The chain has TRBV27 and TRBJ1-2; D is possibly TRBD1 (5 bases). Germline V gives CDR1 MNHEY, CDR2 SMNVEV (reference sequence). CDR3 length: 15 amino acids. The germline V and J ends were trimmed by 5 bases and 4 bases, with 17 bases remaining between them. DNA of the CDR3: TGTGCCAGCAGTCCGCAAACAGGTCTGGCCTATGGCTACACCTTC. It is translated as CASSPQTGLAYGYTF.

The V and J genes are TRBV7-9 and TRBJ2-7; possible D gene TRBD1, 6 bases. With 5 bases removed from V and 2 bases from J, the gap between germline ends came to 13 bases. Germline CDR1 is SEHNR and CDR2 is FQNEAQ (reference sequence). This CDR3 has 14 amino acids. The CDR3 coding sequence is TGTGCCAGCAGCAACGAAGACAGGCCCTACGAGCAGTACTTC. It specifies CASSNEDRPYEQYF.

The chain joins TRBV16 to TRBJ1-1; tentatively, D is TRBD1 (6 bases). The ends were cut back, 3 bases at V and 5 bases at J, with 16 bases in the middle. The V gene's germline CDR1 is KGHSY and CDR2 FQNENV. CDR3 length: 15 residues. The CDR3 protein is CASSHHTGSETEAFF. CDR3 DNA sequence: TGTGCCAGCAGCCATCACACAGGGAGTGAAACTGAAGCTTTCTTT.

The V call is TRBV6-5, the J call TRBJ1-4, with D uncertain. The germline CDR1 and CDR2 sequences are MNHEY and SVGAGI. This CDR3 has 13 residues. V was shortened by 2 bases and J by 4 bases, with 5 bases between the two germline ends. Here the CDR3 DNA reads TGTGCCAGCAGTTACCTTAGTAATGAAAAACTGTTTTTT. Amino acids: CASSYLSNEKLFF.

Written as DNA, the CDR3 is TGTGCCAGCAGCCCGACCTTAGCCGGAAACACCATATATTTT. It specifies CASSPTLAGNTIYF. The V gene is TRBV7-9, the J gene TRBJ1-3, with unresolved D. Germline CDR1 reads SEHNR; CDR2 reads FQNEAQ (reference sequence). V was trimmed by 5 bases and J by 4 bases, leaving 12 bases between them. The CDR3 has 14 residues.

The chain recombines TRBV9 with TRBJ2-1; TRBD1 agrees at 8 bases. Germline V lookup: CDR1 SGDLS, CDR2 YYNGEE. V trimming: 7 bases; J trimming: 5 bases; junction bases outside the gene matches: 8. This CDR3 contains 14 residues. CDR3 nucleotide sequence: TGTGCCAGCCAATACGGGGACAGGAACAATGAGCAGTTCTTC. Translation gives CASQYGDRNNEQFF.

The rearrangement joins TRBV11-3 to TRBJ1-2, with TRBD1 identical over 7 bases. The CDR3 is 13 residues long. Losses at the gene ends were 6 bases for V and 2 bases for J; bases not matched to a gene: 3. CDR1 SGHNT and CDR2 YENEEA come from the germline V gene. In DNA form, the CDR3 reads TGTGCCAGCAGTTGGGGACAGAACTATGGCTACACCTTC. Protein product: CASSWGQNYGYTF.

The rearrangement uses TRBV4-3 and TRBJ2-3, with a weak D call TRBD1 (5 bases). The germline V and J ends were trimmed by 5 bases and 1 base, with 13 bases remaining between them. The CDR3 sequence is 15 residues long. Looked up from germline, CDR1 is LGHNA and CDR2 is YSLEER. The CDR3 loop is CASSSQVGGTDTQYF. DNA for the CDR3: TGCGCCAGCAGCTCCCAGGTAGGGGGCACAGATACGCAGTATTTT.

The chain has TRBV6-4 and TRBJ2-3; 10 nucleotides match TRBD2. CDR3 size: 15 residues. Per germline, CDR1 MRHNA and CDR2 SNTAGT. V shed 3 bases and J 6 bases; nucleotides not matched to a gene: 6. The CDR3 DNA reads TGTGCCAGCAGTGAAGAGCTAGCGGGAGCGGATACGCAGTATTTT. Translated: CASSEELAGADTQYF.

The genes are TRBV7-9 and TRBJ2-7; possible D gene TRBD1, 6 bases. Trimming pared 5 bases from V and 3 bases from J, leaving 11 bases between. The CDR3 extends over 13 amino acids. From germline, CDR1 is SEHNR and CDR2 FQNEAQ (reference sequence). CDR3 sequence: CASSPGTRYEQYF. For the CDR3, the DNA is TGTGCCAGCAGCCCCGGGACACGCTACGAGCAGTACTTC.

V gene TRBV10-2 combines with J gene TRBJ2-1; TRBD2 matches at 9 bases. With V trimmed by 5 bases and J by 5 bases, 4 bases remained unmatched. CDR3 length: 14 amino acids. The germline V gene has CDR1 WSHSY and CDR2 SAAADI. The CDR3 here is CASSQRLADNEQFF. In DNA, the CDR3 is TGCGCCAGCAGTCAGCGACTAGCGGACAATGAGCAGTTCTTC.

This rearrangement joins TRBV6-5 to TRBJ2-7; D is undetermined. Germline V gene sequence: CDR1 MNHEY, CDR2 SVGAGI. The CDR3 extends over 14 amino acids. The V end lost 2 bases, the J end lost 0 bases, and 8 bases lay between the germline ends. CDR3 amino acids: CASSYRYDSYEQYF. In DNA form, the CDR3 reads TGTGCCAGCAGTTACCGGTATGACTCCTACGAGCAGTACTTC.

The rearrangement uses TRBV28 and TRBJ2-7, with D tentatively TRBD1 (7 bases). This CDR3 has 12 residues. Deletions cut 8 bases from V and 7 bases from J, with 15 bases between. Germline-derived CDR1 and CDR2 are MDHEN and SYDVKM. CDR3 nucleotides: TGTGCCAGCCGCAGGGGGGTGGGGGAGCAGTACTTC. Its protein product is CASRRGVGEQYF.

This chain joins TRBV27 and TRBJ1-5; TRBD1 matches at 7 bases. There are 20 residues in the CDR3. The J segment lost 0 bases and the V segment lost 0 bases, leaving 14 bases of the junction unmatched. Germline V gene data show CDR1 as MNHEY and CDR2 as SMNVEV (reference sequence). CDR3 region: CASSLSKPGQNRYSNQPQHF. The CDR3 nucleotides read TGTGCCAGCAGTTTATCTAAACCGGGACAGAACCGTTATAGCAATCAGCCCCAGCATTTT.

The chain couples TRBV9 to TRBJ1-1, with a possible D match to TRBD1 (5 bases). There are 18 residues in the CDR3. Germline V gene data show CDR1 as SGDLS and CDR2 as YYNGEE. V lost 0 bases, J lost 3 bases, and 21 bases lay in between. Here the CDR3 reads CASSVVSVVGRVHTEAFF. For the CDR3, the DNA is TGTGCCAGCAGCGTAGTGTCGGTAGTGGGCAGGGTGCACACTGAAGCTTTCTTT.

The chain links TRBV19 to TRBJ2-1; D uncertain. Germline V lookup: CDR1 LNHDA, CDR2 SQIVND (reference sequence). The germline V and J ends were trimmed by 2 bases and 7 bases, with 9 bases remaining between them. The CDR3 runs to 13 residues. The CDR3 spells CASSISYLNEQFF. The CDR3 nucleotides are TGTGCCAGTAGTATATCCTATCTGAATGAGCAGTTCTTC. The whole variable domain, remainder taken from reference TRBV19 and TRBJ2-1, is DGGITQSPKYLFRKEGQNVTLSCEQNLNHDAMYWYRQDPGQGLRLIYYSQIVNDFQKGDIAEGYSVSREKKESFPLTVTSAQKNPTAFYLCASSISYLNEQFFGPGTRLTVL.